The clone carrying this T cell receptor beta chain was picked up a small number of times. What it binds is unknown. The data belong to a study of T cell repertoires in cytomegalovirus infection. Germline lookup yields CDR1 SGHTA and CDR2 FQGNSA. This CDR3 spans 16 amino acids. With 5 bases clipped from V and 4 bases from J, the junction kept 13 bases outside the gene matches. TCRdb re-called the reads through MiXCR, storing one row per CDR3 protein. The profile shows about 270,000 distinct CDR3 sequences, 22% of them singletons. General study results and limits: The ex vivo response was dominated by HLA-C-restricted CMV-specific TCR beta clonotypes. Summed frequency of shared TCR beta families picked out CMV carriers who also had the relevant HLA.

Here the sequenced sample was cultured PBMCs, taken from culture after CMV antigen stimulation. The receptor was derived from a human donor in good health (CMV status not recorded). Some clones in this sample may be carry-over from other donors' samples. The chain employs TRBV7-2 and TRBJ2-7; TRBD2 aligns across 8 bases. In DNA form, the CDR3 reads TGTGCCAGCAGCGAAGATAGCGGGACTCTGAGATACGAGCAGTACTTC. It yields the protein CASSEDSGTLRYEQYF.